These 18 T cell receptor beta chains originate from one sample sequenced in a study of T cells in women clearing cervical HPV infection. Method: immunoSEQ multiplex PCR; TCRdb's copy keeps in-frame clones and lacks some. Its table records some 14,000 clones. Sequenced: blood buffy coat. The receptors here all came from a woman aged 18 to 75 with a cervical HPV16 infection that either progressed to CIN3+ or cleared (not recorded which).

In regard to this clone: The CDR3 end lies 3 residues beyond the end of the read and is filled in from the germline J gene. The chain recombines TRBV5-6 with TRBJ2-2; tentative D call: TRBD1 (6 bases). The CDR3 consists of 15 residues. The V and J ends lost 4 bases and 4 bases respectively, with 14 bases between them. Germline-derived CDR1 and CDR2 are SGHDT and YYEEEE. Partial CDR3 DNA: TGTGCCAGCAGCGTACAGGGTGCTGTCACCGGGGAG. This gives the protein CASSVQGAVTGE. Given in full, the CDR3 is CASSVQGAVTGELFF. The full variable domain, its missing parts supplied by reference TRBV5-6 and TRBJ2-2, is DAGVTQSPTHLIKTRGQQVTLRCSPKSGHDTVSWYQQALGQGPQFIFQYYEEEERQRGNFPDRFSGHQFPNYSSELNVNALLLGDSALYLCASSVQGAVTGELFFGEGSRLTVL.

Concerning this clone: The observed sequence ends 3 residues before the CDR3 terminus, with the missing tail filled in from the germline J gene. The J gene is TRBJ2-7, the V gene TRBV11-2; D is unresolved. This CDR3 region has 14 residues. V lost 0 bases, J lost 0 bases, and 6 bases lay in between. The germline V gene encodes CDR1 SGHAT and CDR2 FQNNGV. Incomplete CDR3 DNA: TGTGCCAGCAGCTTAGATAGGGTCTCCTACGAG. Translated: CASSLDRVSYE. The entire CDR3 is CASSLDRVSYEQYF.

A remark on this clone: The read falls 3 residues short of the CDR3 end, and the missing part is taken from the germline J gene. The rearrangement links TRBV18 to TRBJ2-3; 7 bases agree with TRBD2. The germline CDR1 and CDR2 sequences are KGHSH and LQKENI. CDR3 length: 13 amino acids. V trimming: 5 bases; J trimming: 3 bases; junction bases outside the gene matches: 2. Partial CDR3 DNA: TGTGCCAGCTCAGGACTAGAGACAGATACG. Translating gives CASSGLETDT. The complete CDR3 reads CASSGLETDTQYF.

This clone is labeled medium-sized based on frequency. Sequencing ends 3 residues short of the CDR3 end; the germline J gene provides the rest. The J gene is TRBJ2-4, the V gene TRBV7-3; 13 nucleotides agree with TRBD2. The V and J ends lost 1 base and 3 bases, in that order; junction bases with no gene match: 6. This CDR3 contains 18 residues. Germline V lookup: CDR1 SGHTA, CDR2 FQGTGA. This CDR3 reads CASSLKGGTSGDKNIQYF. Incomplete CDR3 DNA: TGTGCCAGCAGCTTAAAGGGGGGGACTAGCGGGGACAAAAACATT. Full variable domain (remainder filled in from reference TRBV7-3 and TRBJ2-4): GAGVSQTPSNKVTEKGKYVELRCDPISGHTALYWYRQSLGQGPEFLIYFQGTGAADDSGLPNDRFFAVRPEGSVSTLKIQRTERGDSAVYLCASSLKGGTSGDKNIQYFGAGTRLSVL.

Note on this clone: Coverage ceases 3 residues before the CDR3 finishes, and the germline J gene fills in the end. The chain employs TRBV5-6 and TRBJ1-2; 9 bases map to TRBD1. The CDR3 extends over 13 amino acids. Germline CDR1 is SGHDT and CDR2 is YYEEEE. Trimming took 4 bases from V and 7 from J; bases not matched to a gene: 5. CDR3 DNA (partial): TGTGCCAGCAGCATGCGGGACAGGGCTGGC. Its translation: CASSMRDRAG. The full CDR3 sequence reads CASSMRDRAGYTF.

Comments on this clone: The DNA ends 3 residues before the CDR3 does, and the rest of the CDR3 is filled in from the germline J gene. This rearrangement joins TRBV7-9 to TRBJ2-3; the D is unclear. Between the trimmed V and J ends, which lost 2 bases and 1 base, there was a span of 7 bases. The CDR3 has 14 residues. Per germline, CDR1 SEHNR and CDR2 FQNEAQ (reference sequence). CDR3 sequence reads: CASSLSIGTDTQYF. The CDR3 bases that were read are TGTGCCAGCAGCTTATCTATTGGCACAGATACG.

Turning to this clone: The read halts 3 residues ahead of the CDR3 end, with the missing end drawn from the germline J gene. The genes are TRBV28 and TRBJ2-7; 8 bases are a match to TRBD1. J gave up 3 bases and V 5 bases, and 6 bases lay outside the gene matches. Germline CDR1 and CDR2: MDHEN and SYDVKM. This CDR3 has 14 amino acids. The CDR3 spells CASSTGQGFYEQYF. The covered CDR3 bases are TGTGCCAGCAGTACAGGACAGGGTTTCTACGAG.

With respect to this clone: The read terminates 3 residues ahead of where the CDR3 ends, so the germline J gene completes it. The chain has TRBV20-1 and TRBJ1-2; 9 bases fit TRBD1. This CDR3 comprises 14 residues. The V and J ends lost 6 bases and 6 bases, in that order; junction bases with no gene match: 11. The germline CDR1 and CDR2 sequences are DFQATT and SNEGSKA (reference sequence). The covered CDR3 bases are TGCAGTGCCACCAAACAGGGGGCATCGGATGGC. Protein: CSATKQGASDG. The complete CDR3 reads CSATKQGASDGYTF.

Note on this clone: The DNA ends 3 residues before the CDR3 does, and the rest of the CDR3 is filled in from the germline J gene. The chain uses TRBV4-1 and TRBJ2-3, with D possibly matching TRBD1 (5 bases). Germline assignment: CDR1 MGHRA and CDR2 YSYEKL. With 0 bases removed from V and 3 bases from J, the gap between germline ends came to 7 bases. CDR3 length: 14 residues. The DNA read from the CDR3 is TGCGCCAGCAGCCAAGATCGACAGACAGATACG. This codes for CASSQDRQTDT. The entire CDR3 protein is CASSQDRQTDTQYF.

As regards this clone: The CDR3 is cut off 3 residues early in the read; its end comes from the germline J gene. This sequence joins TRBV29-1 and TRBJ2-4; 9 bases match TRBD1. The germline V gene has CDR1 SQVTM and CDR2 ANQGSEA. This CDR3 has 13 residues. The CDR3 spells CSVGGGQGQPQYF. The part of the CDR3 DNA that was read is TGCAGCGTTGGTGGGGGACAGGGCCAGCCT. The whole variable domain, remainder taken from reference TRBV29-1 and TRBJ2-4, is SAVISQKPSRDICQRGTSLTIQCQVDSQVTMMFWYRQQPGQSLTLIATANQGSEATYESGFVIDKFPISRPNLTFSTLTVSNMSPEDSSIYLCSVGGGQGQPQYFGAGTRLSVL.

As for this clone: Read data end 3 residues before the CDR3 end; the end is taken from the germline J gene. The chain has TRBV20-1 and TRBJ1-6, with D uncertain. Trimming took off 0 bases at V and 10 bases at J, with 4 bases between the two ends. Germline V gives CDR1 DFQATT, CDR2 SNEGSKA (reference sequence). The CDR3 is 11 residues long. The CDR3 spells CSAREGSPLHF. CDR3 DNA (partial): TGCAGTGCTAGAGAGGGCTCACCC.

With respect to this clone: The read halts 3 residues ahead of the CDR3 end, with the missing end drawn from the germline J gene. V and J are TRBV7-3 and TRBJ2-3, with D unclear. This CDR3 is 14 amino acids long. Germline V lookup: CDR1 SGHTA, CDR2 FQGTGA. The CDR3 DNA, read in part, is TGTGCCAGCAGCTTAACAGGCAGGCCTAAGACG. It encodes CASSLTGRPKT. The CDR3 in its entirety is CASSLTGRPKTQYF.

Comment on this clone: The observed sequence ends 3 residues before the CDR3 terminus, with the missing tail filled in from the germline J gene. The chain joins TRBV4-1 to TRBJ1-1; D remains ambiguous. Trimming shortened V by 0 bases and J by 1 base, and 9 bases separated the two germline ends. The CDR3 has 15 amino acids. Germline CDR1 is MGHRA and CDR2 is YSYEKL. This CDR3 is CASSQEGSGNTEAFF. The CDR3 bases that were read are TGCGCCAGCAGCCAAGAGGGCAGCGGGAACACTGAA.

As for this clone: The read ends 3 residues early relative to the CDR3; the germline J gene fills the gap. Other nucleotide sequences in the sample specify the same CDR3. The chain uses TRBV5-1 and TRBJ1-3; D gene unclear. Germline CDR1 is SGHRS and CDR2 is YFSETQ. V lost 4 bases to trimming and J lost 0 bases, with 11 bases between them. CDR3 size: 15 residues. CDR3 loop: CASSLGASSGNTIYF. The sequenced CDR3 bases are TGCGCCAGCAGCCTAGGAGCTAGCTCTGGAAACACC.

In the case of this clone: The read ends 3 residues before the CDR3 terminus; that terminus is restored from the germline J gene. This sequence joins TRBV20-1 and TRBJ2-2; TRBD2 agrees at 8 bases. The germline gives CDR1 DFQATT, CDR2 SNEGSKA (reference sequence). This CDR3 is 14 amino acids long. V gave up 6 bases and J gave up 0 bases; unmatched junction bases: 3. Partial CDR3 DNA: TGCAGTGCCAAAGCGGGGGCGAACACCGGGGAG. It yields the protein CSAKAGANTGE. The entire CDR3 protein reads CSAKAGANTGELFF.

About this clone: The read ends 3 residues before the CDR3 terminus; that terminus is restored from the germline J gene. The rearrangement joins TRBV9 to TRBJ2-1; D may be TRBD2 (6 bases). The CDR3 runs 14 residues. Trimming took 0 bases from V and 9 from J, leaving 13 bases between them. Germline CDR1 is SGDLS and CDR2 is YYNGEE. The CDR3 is CASSVAPTRSEQFF. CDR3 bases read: TGTGCCAGCAGCGTAGCGCCGACTAGAAGTGAG.

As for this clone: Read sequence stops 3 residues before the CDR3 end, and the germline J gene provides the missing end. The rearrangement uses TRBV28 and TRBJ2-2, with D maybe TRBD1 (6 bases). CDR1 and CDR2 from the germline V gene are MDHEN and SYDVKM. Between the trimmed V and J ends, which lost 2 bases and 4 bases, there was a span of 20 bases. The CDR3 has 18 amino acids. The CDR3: CASSLITIRTAFTGELFF. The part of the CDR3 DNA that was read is TGTGCCAGCAGTTTAATTACGATCCGGACAGCCTTCACCGGGGAG.

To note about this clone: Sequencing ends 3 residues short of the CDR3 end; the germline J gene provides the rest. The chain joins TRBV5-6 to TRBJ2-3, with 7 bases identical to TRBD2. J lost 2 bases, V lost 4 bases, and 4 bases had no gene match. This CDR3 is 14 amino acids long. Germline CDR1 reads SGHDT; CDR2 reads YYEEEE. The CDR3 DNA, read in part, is TGTGCCAGCAGCCGGGACTACAACACAGATACG. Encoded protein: CASSRDYNTDT. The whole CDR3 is CASSRDYNTDTQYF.